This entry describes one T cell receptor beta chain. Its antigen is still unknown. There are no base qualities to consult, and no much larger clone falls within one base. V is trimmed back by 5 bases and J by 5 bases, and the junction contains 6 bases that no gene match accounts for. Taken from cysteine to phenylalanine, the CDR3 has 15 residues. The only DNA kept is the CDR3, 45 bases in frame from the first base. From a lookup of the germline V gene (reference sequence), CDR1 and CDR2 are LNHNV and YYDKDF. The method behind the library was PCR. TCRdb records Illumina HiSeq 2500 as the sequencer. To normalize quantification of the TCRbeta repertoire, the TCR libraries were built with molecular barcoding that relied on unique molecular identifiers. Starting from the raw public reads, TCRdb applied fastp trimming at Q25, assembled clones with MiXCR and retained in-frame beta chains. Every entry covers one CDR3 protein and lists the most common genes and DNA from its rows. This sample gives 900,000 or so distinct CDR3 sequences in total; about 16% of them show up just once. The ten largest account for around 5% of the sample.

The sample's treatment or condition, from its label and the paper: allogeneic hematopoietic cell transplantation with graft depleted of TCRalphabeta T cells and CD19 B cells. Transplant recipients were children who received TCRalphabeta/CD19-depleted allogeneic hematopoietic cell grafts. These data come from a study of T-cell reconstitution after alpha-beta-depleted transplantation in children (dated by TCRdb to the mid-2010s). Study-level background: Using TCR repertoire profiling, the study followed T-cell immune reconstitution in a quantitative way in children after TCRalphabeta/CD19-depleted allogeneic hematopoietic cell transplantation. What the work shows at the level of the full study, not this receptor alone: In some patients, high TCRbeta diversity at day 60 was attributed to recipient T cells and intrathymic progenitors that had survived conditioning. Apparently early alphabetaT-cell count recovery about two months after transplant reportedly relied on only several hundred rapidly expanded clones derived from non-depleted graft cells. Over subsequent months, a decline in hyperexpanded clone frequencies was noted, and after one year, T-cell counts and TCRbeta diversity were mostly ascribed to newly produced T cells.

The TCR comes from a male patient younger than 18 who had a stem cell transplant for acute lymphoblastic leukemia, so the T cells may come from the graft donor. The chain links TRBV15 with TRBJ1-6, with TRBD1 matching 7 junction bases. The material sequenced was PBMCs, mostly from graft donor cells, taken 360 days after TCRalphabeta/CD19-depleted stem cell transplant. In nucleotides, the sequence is TGTGCCACCAGCGAACAGGGGATTCATAATTCACCCCTCCACTTT. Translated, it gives CATSEQGIHNSPLHF.